One sample yielded the 9 T cell receptor beta chains listed below, sequenced in a study of cytomegalovirus exposure and HLA in healthy donors. In the PCR, 60 Vbeta and 13 Jbeta primers were used. TCRdb's table, derived via immunoSEQ multiplex PCR, lists solely in-frame clones and lacks some. The sample shows 110,000 to 150,000 clones, roughly a tenth of them seen only once. Source material: PBMCs. All receptors derive from a male donor in good health and CMV-seronegative.

V usage is TRBV10-3 and J usage is TRBJ1-1; D possibly corresponds to TRBD1 (6 bases). Germline V CDR1 and CDR2: ENHRY, SYGVKD. Trimming removed 5 bases from V and 1 base from J, with 8 bases in between. This CDR3 region has 13 residues. CDR3 protein: CAISPGQNTEAFF. For the CDR3, the DNA is TGTGCCATCAGTCCGGGACAGAACACTGAAGCTTTCTTT.

This chain links TRBV19 with TRBJ1-2, with 7 nucleotides matching TRBD1. V was clipped by 4 bases and J by 3 bases; unmatched bases: 5. Per the germline V gene, CDR1 is LNHDA and CDR2 is SQIVND (reference sequence). The CDR3 runs 14 residues. The CDR3 reads CASSNRGIDYGYTF. The CDR3, as DNA: TGTGCCAGTAGTAACAGGGGAATAGACTATGGCTACACCTTC.

This chain links TRBV23-1 with TRBJ2-7, with 8 nucleotides matching TRBD1. TRBV23-1 is marked as an open reading frame, function uncertain. V trimming: 3 bases; J trimming: 7 bases; junction bases outside the gene matches: 2. This CDR3 spans 12 amino acids. DNA for the CDR3: TGCGCCAGCAGTCAGCGACAGGGGGAGCAGTACTTC. The encoded protein is CASSQRQGEQYF.

This clone was seen only a few times. V is TRBV28 and J is TRBJ2-4; TRBD1 is a possible D gene (5 bases). CDR1 and CDR2 (germline): MDHEN, SYDVKM. Trimming removed 6 bases from V and 9 bases from J, with 24 bases in between. The CDR3 extends over 16 amino acids. CDR3 sequence reads: CASSSGARTTRAIQYF. The CDR3 DNA reads as TGTGCCAGCAGCTCAGGCGCTCGAACCACCAGGGCCATTCAGTACTTC.

This clone was detected only once. This chain links TRBV7-3 with TRBJ2-1; 11 nucleotides line up with TRBD2. The CDR3 spans 15 residues. V lost 5 bases, J lost 4 bases, and 4 bases stayed unmatched. The germline V gene encodes CDR1 SGHTA and CDR2 FQGTGA. CDR3: CASSQRLAGYNEQFF. CDR3 coding DNA: TGTGCCAGCAGCCAACGACTAGCGGGGTACAATGAGCAGTTCTTC.

In this sample, this clone turned up a few times. The chain is built from TRBV7-2 and TRBJ2-3, with 14 bases fitting TRBD2. Germline V CDR1 and CDR2: SGHTA, FQGNSA. V lost 1 base and J lost 8; bases outside the gene matches: 8. CDR3 length: 17 residues. The chain's CDR3 is CASSLVGTGLAGVTQYF. The CDR3 nucleotides are TGTGCCAGCAGCTTAGTGGGAACGGGACTAGCGGGGGTTACGCAGTATTTT.

This clone has more than one count but fewer than ten. The chain's CDR3 is CASSHPEDEQFF. Here the CDR3 DNA reads TGCGCCAGCAGCCACCCGGAGGATGAGCAGTTCTTC. The rearrangement links TRBV4-1 to TRBJ2-1; weak D call: TRBD2 (5 bases). V lost 3 bases and J 8 bases, leaving 8 bases between the germline ends. CDR3 length equals 12 residues. Germline V gives CDR1 MGHRA, CDR2 YSYEKL.

For the CDR3, the DNA is TGTGCCAGCAATCTAGCGGTCACCCCATACAATGAGCAGTTCTTC. This encodes CASNLAVTPYNEQFF. The chain links TRBV27 to TRBJ2-1; 7 bases line up with TRBD2. The CDR3 consists of 15 residues. V was clipped by 7 bases and J by 4 bases; unmatched bases: 10. The V gene's germline CDR1 is MNHEY and CDR2 SMNVEV (reference sequence).

J is TRBJ1-1 and V is TRBV7-9, with 9 bases aligning to TRBD1. Losses at the gene ends were 5 bases for V and 2 bases for J; bases not matched to a gene: 6. CDR1 and CDR2 (germline): SEHNR, FQNEAQ (reference sequence). The CDR3 extends over 15 amino acids. The CDR3 sequence: CASSHRTGDNTEAFF. The CDR3 nucleotides are TGTGCCAGCAGCCACAGGACAGGGGATAACACTGAAGCTTTCTTT.